Only one count was recorded for the clone carrying this T cell receptor (beta chain). The assay was immunoSEQ multiplex PCR, and TCRdb's table has in-frame clones only and misses some. The repertoire consists of around 140,000 clones, with about nine tenths occurring once and the leading ten covering roughly 6%. These data belong to a study of T cell responses to AZD1222 COVID-19 vaccine. The junction had 4 bases not matched to a gene; V was cut back by 3 bases and J by 4 bases. The CDR3 runs 13 residues. Germline CDR1 reads SGDLS; CDR2 reads YYNGEE. This chain uses TRBV9 with TRBJ2-7; 7 nucleotides match TRBD2. This receptor was taken from an adult in good health. The sequencing used peripheral blood, collected on day 0 of AZD1222 vaccination. CDR3: CASSAGLEYEQYF. The CDR3 DNA reads as TGTGCCAGCAGCGCCGGACTAGAATACGAGCAGTACTTC.